This paragraph reports one T cell receptor beta chain. Its specificity is not known. These data come from a study of identical twins. Template switching added a universal primer binding site, and final cDNA carried unique molecular identifiers. One entry per CDR3 protein, called by TCRdb with MiXCR from the 5' RACE reads. The data show about 340,000 distinct CDR3 sequences, with around 12% seen just once and around 6.9% held by the top ten. Study results and limitations: Memory repertoires showed no such pattern, whereas abundant cord blood beta clonotypes carried fewer insertions.

The V end was cut by 4 bases, the J end by 3 bases, with 13 bases between. Germline loops: CDR1 LGHDT, CDR2 YNNKEL (reference sequence). This CDR3 contains 15 residues. Separately, the same data were catalogued under a study of yellow fever vaccine responses in identical twins.

The rearrangement links TRBV3-1 to TRBJ2-1; either TRBD1 or TRBD2 may fit D (5 bases each). This sequence originates from a young woman in good health. Sequenced material: CD8+ T cells sorted from blood. CDR3 residues: CASSRFRGDYNEQFF. The CDR3 DNA is TGTGCCAGCAGCCGTTTTAGAGGGGACTACAATGAGCAGTTCTTC.